This T cell receptor (beta chain) emerged from a study of T cells in localized non-small cell lung cancer. The data were produced by immunoSEQ multiplex PCR, yet TCRdb's version contains in-frame clones alone and is incomplete. The sample holds about 46,000 clones; about 86% are singletons and the top ten take about 15%. Points from the study as a whole: Adjacent uninvolved lung tissue had the highest T cell clonality, exceeding tumor. Adjacent lung held a median roughly 50 of the top 100 tumor clones.

The germline CDR1 and CDR2 sequences are SGHDT and YYEEEE. Between the trimmed V and J ends, which lost 2 bases and 4 bases, there was a span of 12 bases. CDR3 length equals 14 residues. Regarding this clone: Its antigen is currently unknown.

V is TRBV5-6 and J is TRBJ2-5; D is possibly TRBD1 (5 bases). Sample: peripheral blood mononuclear cells, taken before any cancer treatment. This sequence originates from a man between 40 and 70 years old with stage III lung adenocarcinoma. The CDR3 DNA reads as TGTGCCAGCAGCTTATCAGGGTTCGTAGAGACCCAGTACTTC. Its protein product is CASSLSGFVETQYF.